One and the same sample provided the 21 T cell receptor beta chains below, sequenced in a study of T and B cells in COVID-19 patients. TRB was amplified from roughly 250-500 ng of blood genomic DNA. TRB rearrangements were amplified by multiplex PCR with BIOMED2 TRB-A/B primers. MiXCR was run by TCRdb on the multiplex PCR reads, yielding one entry per CDR3 protein. The sample holds about 8,400 distinct CDR3 sequences; roughly a quarter are singletons and the top ten take approximately 6.9%. The sample taken for sequencing was blood. These receptors originate from a human donor who had recovered from COVID-19.

The gene calls are TRBV11-2 and TRBJ2-1; TRBD2 matches at 7 bases. The CDR3 loop spans 15 amino acids. In germline, CDR1 is SGHAT, CDR2 FQNNGV. V lost 3 bases to trimming and J lost 9 bases; unmatched junction nucleotides: 11. CDR3 protein: CASSFDGEGLGEQFF. CDR3 sequence (DNA): TGTGCCAGCAGCTTCGATGGGGAGGGTTTGGGTGAGCAGTTCTTC.

This clonotype is judged medium-sized. V usage is TRBV27 and J usage is TRBJ2-7; D may correspond to TRBD1 or TRBD2 (6 bases each). Germline loops: CDR1 MNHEY, CDR2 SMNVEV (reference sequence). The CDR3 extends over 16 amino acids. The ends were cut back, 5 bases at V and 5 bases at J, with 22 bases in the middle. The CDR3 DNA sequence: TGTGCCAGCAGTCTTCGAGGGGGACTGCGTGGGCACGAGCAGTACTTC. This encodes CASSLRGGLRGHEQYF.

The rearrangement joins TRBV7-2 to TRBJ1-4, with 7 bases fitting TRBD1. The V gene end was trimmed by 2 bases and the J gene end by 4 bases; junction bases not matched to a gene: 4. Per the germline V gene, CDR1 is SGHTA and CDR2 is FQGNSA. CDR3 length: 15 residues. DNA of the CDR3: TGTGCCAGCAGCTTACCACAGGGGTTTAATGAAAAACTGTTTTTT. It yields the protein CASSLPQGFNEKLFF.

This clonotype was seen ten or more times. CDR3 sequence (DNA): TGTGCCAGCAGTATACAGGGGGCGGACACCGGGGAGCTGTTTTTT. It specifies CASSIQGADTGELFF. J is TRBJ2-2 and V is TRBV6-2 or TRBV6-3; 9 bases fit TRBD1. V gave up 5 bases and J gave up 3 bases; unmatched junction bases: 4. This CDR3 is 15 amino acids long. The germline V gene has CDR1 MNHEY and CDR2 SVGEGT.

As to this clonotype: One base away lies a much larger clone, so this may be a sequencing read error. The chain joins TRBV6-5 to TRBJ2-7; 11 bases fit TRBD2. The CDR3 has 19 amino acids. J lost 2 bases, V lost 5 bases, and 17 bases had no gene match. Germline V gene lookup returns CDR1 MNHEY and CDR2 SVGAGI. The CDR3 loop is CASSGLFGASGGRAYEQYF. The CDR3, as DNA: TGTGCCAGCAGTGGTTTGTTCGGGGCTAGCGGGGGGCGGGCCTACGAGCAGTACTTC.

In DNA, the CDR3 is TGTGCCATCAAATCCCCCCTGAACACTGAAGCTTTCTTT. Translating gives CAIKSPLNTEAFF. This chain joins TRBV10-3 and TRBJ1-1; D remains unclear. The CDR3 consists of 13 residues. Germline loops: CDR1 ENHRY, CDR2 SYGVKD. V lost 7 bases, J lost 0 bases, and 9 bases lay in between.

This clonotype was found a few times. CDR3 sequence: CASREGGDTQYF. CDR3 nucleotides: TGTGCCAGCAGAGAGGGGGGAGATACGCAGTATTTT. The genes are TRBV7-2 and TRBJ2-3, with D perhaps given as TRBD1 or TRBD2 (6 bases each). Germline V gene lookup returns CDR1 SGHTA and CDR2 FQGNSA. The CDR3 contains 12 residues. V dropped 6 bases and J dropped 5 bases, with 9 bases sitting between them.

This clonotype qualifies as medium-sized. The chain has TRBV19 and TRBJ2-1, with 9 positions matching TRBD1. After removal of 5 bases from V and 0 bases from J, the junction contained 5 bases not matched to a gene. The germline gives CDR1 LNHDA, CDR2 SQIVND (reference sequence). CDR3 length: 16 residues. The CDR3 protein is CASSWDRESSYNEQFF. The CDR3 nucleotides are TGTGCCAGTAGTTGGGACAGGGAAAGCTCCTACAATGAGCAGTTCTTC.

This clonotype has more than one count but fewer than ten. The CDR3 here is CASSQPFGDEQFF. The CDR3 DNA follows: TGTGCCAGCAGCCAACCCTTTGGCGATGAGCAGTTCTTC. The rearrangement links TRBV11-2 to TRBJ2-1, with D unresolved. V was clipped by 5 bases and J by 8 bases, with 13 bases between them. CDR1 SGHAT and CDR2 FQNNGV come from the germline V gene. This CDR3 contains 13 residues.

Many counts were recorded for this clonotype. The chain combines TRBV7-9 with TRBJ1-2; 8 nucleotides match TRBD1. The CDR3 spans 15 residues. V gave up 0 bases and J gave up 5 bases; unmatched junction bases: 5. The germline gives CDR1 SEHNR, CDR2 FQNEAQ (reference sequence). Here the CDR3 DNA reads TGTGCCAGCAGCTTAGCTCTGACAGGGGATTATGGCTACACCTTC. Protein sequence: CASSLALTGDYGYTF.

J is TRBJ2-1 and V is TRBV19, with 8 positions matching TRBD2. The CDR3 is 15 residues long. The germline V gene encodes CDR1 LNHDA and CDR2 SQIVND (reference sequence). Unmatched junction bases numbered 11, after V lost 7 bases and J lost 6 bases. The CDR3 DNA reads as TGTGCCAGTAATAGTACAGCGGGAGCCGTCAATGAGCAGTTCTTC. Amino acids: CASNSTAGAVNEQFF. Using reference TRBV19 and TRBJ2-1 for the parts outside the CDR3, the full variable domain is DGGITQSPKYLFRKEGQNVTLSCEQNLNHDAMYWYRQDPGQGLRLIYYSQIVNDFQKGDIAEGYSVSREKKESFPLTVTSAQKNPTAFYLCASNSTAGAVNEQFFGPGTRLTVL.

This rearrangement joins TRBV27 to TRBJ1-1; a possible D gene is TRBD1 (5 bases). The CDR3 has 13 amino acids. V was cut by 2 bases and J by 1 base, with 5 bases left in between. Germline CDR1 is MNHEY and CDR2 is SMNVEV (reference sequence). The CDR3: CASSLRGNTEAFF. The CDR3 DNA reads as TGTGCCAGCAGTTTAAGGGGGAACACTGAAGCTTTCTTT.

The CDR3 spells CASSDDVPSPNIQYF. The CDR3 DNA follows: TGTGCCAGCAGTGACGACGTGCCTAGCCCTAACATTCAGTACTTC. The V call is TRBV6-2 or TRBV6-3, the J call TRBJ2-4; a weak D match, TRBD2 (5 bases). The germline V gene encodes CDR1 MNHEY and CDR2 SVGEGT. CDR3 length equals 15 residues. Trimming left V 5 bases short and J 7 bases short, with 18 bases between.

The chain carries TRBV4-2 and TRBJ2-2, with 9 bases that match TRBD2. The CDR3 contains 16 residues. V trimming: 4 bases; J trimming: 2 bases; junction bases outside the gene matches: 5. Germline lookup yields CDR1 LGHNA and CDR2 YNFKEQ. The CDR3 sequence is CASSLTTSGNTGELFF. The DNA of the CDR3 is TGTGCCAGCAGCCTAACGACTAGCGGAAACACCGGGGAGCTGTTTTTT.

The chain employs TRBV15 and TRBJ1-6; D may be TRBD1 (6 bases). Per germline, CDR1 LNHNV and CDR2 YYDKDF (reference sequence). The CDR3 has 17 residues. V lost 0 bases and J 5 bases, leaving 14 bases between the germline ends. CDR3 amino acids: CATSREPMGGHNSPLHF. CDR3 in DNA: TGTGCCACCAGCAGAGAACCTATGGGGGGCCATAATTCACCCCTCCACTTT.

By sample fraction, this clonotype is medium-sized. V and J are TRBV7-6 and TRBJ2-2; TRBD2 agrees at 8 bases. Germline lookup yields CDR1 SGHVS and CDR2 FNYEAQ. J lost 5 bases, V lost 0 bases, and 8 bases had no gene match. The CDR3 sequence is 17 residues long. The CDR3 nucleotides read TGTGCCAGCAGCTTAGCAGGAGCGGGAGTCGGGACCGGGGAGCTGTTTTTT. It translates to CASSLAGAGVGTGELFF.

In its sample, this clonotype ranks as medium-sized. The chain is built from TRBV27 and TRBJ1-2; D is unclear. The germline CDR1 and CDR2 sequences are MNHEY and SMNVEV (reference sequence). V lost 0 bases and J lost 7, with 6 bases in between. CDR3 length: 12 residues. CDR3 sequence reads: CASSLSGRGYTF. In nucleotides, the CDR3 is TGTGCCAGCAGTTTATCAGGACGTGGCTACACCTTC.

In its sample, this clonotype ranks as medium-sized. CDR3 bases: TGTGCCAGCTCACCAGTGGACAGGTCGGAAAAACTGTTTTTT. This gives the protein CASSPVDRSEKLFF. V is TRBV18 and J is TRBJ1-4, with 7 bases lining up with TRBD1. CDR1 KGHSH and CDR2 LQKENI come from the germline V gene. Trimming at V came to 2 bases and at J to 8 bases, leaving 5 bases not matched to a gene. This CDR3 has 14 amino acids.

The V gene is TRBV24-1, the J gene TRBJ1-5; the D gene is possibly TRBD1 (6 bases). V was cut by 5 bases and J by 9 bases, with 13 bases left in between. The germline V gene has CDR1 KGHDR and CDR2 SFDVKD. CDR3 size: 13 residues. As DNA, the CDR3 is TGTGCCACCAGTGGGGCAGGGGAATCGCCCCAGCATTTT. This encodes CATSGAGESPQHF.

By sample share, this clonotype is medium-sized. This chain connects TRBV19 to TRBJ2-3; the D gene is possibly TRBD1 (6 bases). The germline V and J ends were trimmed by 4 bases and 5 bases, with 13 bases remaining between them. Per the germline V gene, CDR1 is LNHDA and CDR2 is SQIVND (reference sequence). The CDR3 contains 14 residues. CDR3 residues: CASSNVGAGDTQYF. CDR3 DNA sequence: TGTGCCAGTAGTAATGTGGGGGCAGGAGATACGCAGTATTTT.

This clonotype is medium-sized (0.01 to 0.1%) in the sample. V gene TRBV13 combines with J gene TRBJ2-1; 11 bases map to TRBD2. The CDR3 loop spans 15 amino acids. V dropped 4 bases and J dropped 7; count of bases not matched to a gene: 6. Germline assignment: CDR1 PRHDT and CDR2 FYEKMQ (reference sequence). CDR3: CASSSRLAGLNEQFF. The CDR3 DNA is TGTGCCAGCAGCTCGCGACTAGCGGGGTTAAATGAGCAGTTCTTC.